This TCR beta chain appears in the sequencing data of a study of T cell responses to AZD1222 COVID-19 vaccine. Study results and limitations: There were vaccine-associated CD4 TCRs across spike, dominant at 160-218 and 743-854. Clonal diversity was possibly underestimated, and the donors were mostly white British, with more females. Repertoire collection took place solely once the T cell response had peaked.

In regard to this clone: Its antigen is undetermined.

This CDR3 contains 15 residues. Trimming cost V 3 bases and J 2 bases; bases outside gene matches: 7. CDR1 and CDR2 (germline): MNHNS, SASEGT. TCRdb's table, derived via immunoSEQ multiplex PCR, lists solely in-frame clones and lacks some. Of approximately 130,000 clones listed, approximately 85% are singletons. The receptor was derived from an adult who received the AZD1222 COVID-19 vaccine. Specimen: peripheral blood, collected 28 days after the second AZD1222 dose. The V and J genes are TRBV6-1 and TRBJ2-7; 7 nucleotides line up with TRBD2. The CDR3 sequence: CASSEDGTTAYEQYF. The CDR3 DNA is TGTGCCAGCAGTGAGGACGGGACTACTGCCTACGAGCAGTACTTC.